The 5 T cell receptor beta chains presented below share a single source sample, sequenced in a study of blood T cell repertoires in COVID-19. Clones were sequenced by immunoSEQ multiplex PCR, and TCRdb holds only the in-frame ones, with some missing. The sample contains around 140,000 clones, 84% of which appear only once. Sequenced material: peripheral blood. The receptor source for this set is a man in his 60s with acute or convalescent COVID-19.

This clone turned up a few times. The chain combines TRBV14 with TRBJ2-7, with D perhaps TRBD2 (6 bases). Germline CDR1 is SGHDN and CDR2 is FVKESK. The CDR3 runs 18 residues. Trimming stripped 0 bases from V and 0 bases from J, with 18 bases between. In nucleotides, the CDR3 is TGTGCCAGCAGCCAAGAAGGGCCCTGGGTCGGGAGCTCCTACGAGCAGTACTTC. Its protein is CASSQEGPWVGSSYEQYF. The full variable domain, completed using reference TRBV14 and TRBJ2-7, is EAGVTQFPSHSVIEKGQTVTLRCDPISGHDNLYWYRRVMGKEIKFLLHFVKESKQDESGMPNNRFLAERTGGTYSTLKVQPAELEDSGVYFCASSQEGPWVGSSYEQYFGPGTRLTVT.

The rearrangement links TRBV5-1 to TRBJ2-7; maybe TRBD1 (6 bases). Germline V gives CDR1 SGHRS, CDR2 YFSETQ. The V end lost 4 bases, the J end lost 0 bases, and 14 bases lay between the germline ends. The CDR3 contains 15 residues. The CDR3 sequence is CASSPGAPSSYEQYF. Here the CDR3 DNA reads TGCGCCAGCAGCCCAGGGGCCCCGAGCTCCTACGAGCAGTACTTC.

The CDR3 region has the DNA TGTGCCTGGAGTGTAACAGGCCTGGATTCACCCCTCCACTTT. Protein product: CAWSVTGLDSPLHF. V is TRBV30 and J is TRBJ1-6, with a tentative D call TRBD1 (5 bases). Trimming cost V 0 bases and J 8 bases, with 11 bases left between them. Per the germline V gene, CDR1 is GTSNPN and CDR2 is SVGIG (reference sequence). The CDR3 covers 14 residues.

The DNA for the CDR3 is TGTGCCAGCAGTTTATCCGGGACTAGCGGGAGGAACACCGGGGAGCTGTTTTTT. It is translated as CASSLSGTSGRNTGELFF. The chain carries TRBV28 and TRBJ2-2; 14 bases agree with TRBD2. The V gene's germline CDR1 is MDHEN and CDR2 SYDVKM. The V segment lost 1 base and the J segment 1 base; nucleotides outside the gene matches: 2. The CDR3 extends over 18 amino acids.

The chain combines TRBV18 with TRBJ1-1; no clear D. There are 12 residues in the CDR3. The germline CDR1 and CDR2 sequences are KGHSH and LQKENI. Trimming cost V 6 bases and J 3 bases, with 8 bases left between them. The DNA for the CDR3 is TGTGCCAGCTCCCCGGGTGACACTGAAGCTTTCTTT. Translation gives CASSPGDTEAFF.